This T cell receptor (beta chain) was profiled in a study of blood T cell repertoires in COVID-19. Study information: Whether acute or convalescent, the COVID-19 samples came from the United States, Italy and Spain. From T cells, B-cell-depleted T cells, or PBMCs came the material, which was cDNA or gDNA.

Per the authors' pipeline: Estimation of nucleated cell counts relied on the amplification of reference gene primers. Measured with immunoSEQ multiplex PCR; TCRdb has only the in-frame clones, and not every one. V and J calls plus clone size are reproduced from that table; the DNA served to infer D and trimming. The table includes around 700,000 clones, just under 90% detected once. Looked up from germline, CDR1 is SGDLS and CDR2 is YYNGEE. The CDR3 has 11 residues. The ends were cut back, 6 bases at V and 6 bases at J, with 9 bases in the middle. This clone came up a few times. Sequenced input: peripheral blood. The receptor was isolated from a woman between 18 and 30 years old with acute or convalescent COVID-19. The V call is TRBV9, the J call TRBJ1-2; D is ambiguous. The CDR3 nucleotides read TGTGCCAGCACCGGCGAGGATGGCTACACCTTC. It specifies CASTGEDGYTF.